Each of the 26 T cell receptor beta chains below was sequenced from the same sample in a study of blood T cell repertoires in COVID-19. Sequencing used immunoSEQ multiplex PCR; TCRdb keeps in-frame clones, though not all of them. The sample includes about 300,000 clones, approximately 90% seen only once; the top ten take approximately 4.3%. The sequencing sample was made of peripheral blood. The source is a man aged 40-55 years with acute or convalescent COVID-19.

The chain recombines TRBV27 with TRBJ1-2; 7 positions agree with TRBD1. The ends lost 8 bases at V and 0 bases at J; junction bases unmatched: 15. There are 17 residues in the CDR3. CDR1 and CDR2 from the germline V gene are MNHEY and SMNVEV (reference sequence). CDR3 nucleotides: TGTGCCAGCGGTAATTGGGGCAGGGGGGACCCTAACTATGGCTACACCTTC. Protein product: CASGNWGRGDPNYGYTF.

V usage is TRBV5-1 and J usage is TRBJ2-7; D uncertain. Germline V lookup: CDR1 SGHRS, CDR2 YFSETQ. This CDR3 region has 14 residues. V was cut by 0 bases and J by 3 bases, with 10 bases left in between. The CDR3 DNA is TGCGCCAGCAGCTTGGCGGGTAGGATCTACGAGCAGTACTTC. Encoded protein: CASSLAGRIYEQYF.

The rearrangement uses TRBV6-5 and TRBJ1-1; D remains ambiguous. Trimming removed 2 bases at V and 5 bases at J, with 15 bases between. CDR1 and CDR2 (germline): MNHEY, SVGAGI. The CDR3 sequence is 15 residues long. CDR3 bases: TGTGCCAGCAGTTACAGATACGGGGAGAGGACTGAAGCTTTCTTT. Protein product: CASSYRYGERTEAFF.

The chain has TRBV24-1 and TRBJ1-2; 7 nucleotides match TRBD1. The V segment lost 4 bases and the J segment 4 bases; nucleotides outside the gene matches: 11. The length of the CDR3 is 16 residues. Germline CDR1 reads KGHDR; CDR2 reads SFDVKD. The CDR3 is CATSDPRTGGIYGYTF. The CDR3 DNA reads as TGTGCCACCAGTGACCCCCGGACAGGAGGAATCTATGGCTACACCTTC.

V and J are TRBV6-5 and TRBJ1-5; no clear D. The germline gives CDR1 MNHEY, CDR2 SVGAGI. V was pared by 2 bases and J by 3 bases, with 8 bases between. The CDR3 consists of 14 residues. The CDR3 spells CASSYSAFNQPQHF. In nucleotides, the CDR3 is TGTGCCAGCAGTTACAGCGCCTTCAATCAGCCCCAGCATTTT.

CDR3 DNA sequence: TGTGCCAGCAGCCAAGATGCAGGGTCCCGCGGCACTGAAGCTTTCTTT. Translating gives CASSQDAGSRGTEAFF. The V call is TRBV4-2, the J call TRBJ1-1; tentatively, D is TRBD1 (5 bases). Between the trimmed V and J ends, which lost 0 bases and 4 bases, there was a span of 15 bases. The V gene's germline CDR1 is LGHNA and CDR2 YNFKEQ. The CDR3 has 16 amino acids.

J is TRBJ2-2 and V is TRBV18, with D possibly TRBD1 on 7 matching bases. The germline CDR1 and CDR2 sequences are KGHSH and LQKENI. The CDR3 length is 16 residues. Trimming pared 0 bases from V and 6 bases from J, leaving 14 bases between. The CDR3 nucleotides read TGTGCCAGCTCACCACCTCTGGAGGGGGCCGCCGGGGAGCTGTTTTTT. Protein product: CASSPPLEGAAGELFF.

The chain recombines TRBV2 with TRBJ2-7, with 8 bases fitting TRBD2. CDR3 length equals 16 residues. The V segment lost 6 bases and the J segment 4 bases; nucleotides outside the gene matches: 14. In germline, CDR1 is SNHLY, CDR2 FYNNEI. DNA of the CDR3: TGTGCCAGCAGCAGTGCCCAGCGGGGGTTGATGTACGAGCAGTACTTC. Encoded protein: CASSSAQRGLMYEQYF.

The rearrangement uses TRBV2 and TRBJ2-7; 7 nucleotides agree with TRBD1. Germline CDR1 is SNHLY and CDR2 is FYNNEI. The CDR3 totals 13 residues. The junction had 3 bases not matched to a gene; V was cut back by 5 bases and J by 2 bases. CDR3 sequence reads: CASSWDSTYEQYF. The CDR3 nucleotides read TGTGCCAGCAGTTGGGACAGTACCTACGAGCAGTACTTC.

V gene TRBV24-1 combines with J gene TRBJ2-1; 7 bases match TRBD1. CDR1 is KGHDR, CDR2 SFDVKD, per germline. The CDR3 spans 15 residues. The V and J ends lost 1 base and 8 bases, in that order; junction bases with no gene match: 7. The CDR3 DNA sequence: TGTGCCACCAGTGATTTCGGGACAGTGTTCGATGAGCAGTTCTTC. This sequence encodes CATSDFGTVFDEQFF.

V is TRBV30 and J is TRBJ1-4, with D uncertain. Trimming cost V 7 bases and J 5 bases, with 11 bases left between them. The CDR3 is 12 residues long. Germline CDR1 is GTSNPN and CDR2 is SVGIG (reference sequence). The CDR3 sequence: CAFEPENEKLFF. For the CDR3, the DNA is TGTGCCTTCGAACCGGAGAATGAAAAACTGTTTTTT.

This clone has just a few counts. The V and J genes are TRBV6-5 and TRBJ2-3; 7 bases align to TRBD1. Germline CDR1 is MNHEY and CDR2 is SVGAGI. The V segment lost 8 bases and the J segment 2 bases; nucleotides outside the gene matches: 4. This CDR3 is 13 amino acids long. In nucleotides, the CDR3 is TGTGCCAGCCGGGACAGCCTCACAGATACGCAGTATTTT. Translated, it gives CASRDSLTDTQYF.

There are a few counts of this clone. This chain links TRBV11-3 with TRBJ2-2; 7 positions agree with TRBD1. The V gene end was trimmed by 1 base and the J gene end by 6 bases; junction bases not matched to a gene: 5. Per germline, CDR1 SGHNT and CDR2 YENEEA. The CDR3 runs 15 residues. This CDR3 is CASSLGRQGAGELFF. CDR3 DNA sequence: TGTGCCAGCAGCTTAGGGCGCCAGGGGGCCGGGGAGCTGTTTTTT.

The rearrangement uses TRBV30 and TRBJ2-7, with 7 bases aligning to TRBD1. Unmatched junction bases numbered 13, after V lost 3 bases and J lost 2 bases. This CDR3 region has 16 residues. Germline lookup yields CDR1 GTSNPN and CDR2 SVGIG (reference sequence). The CDR3 spells CAWRPQTGRYTYEQYF. DNA of the CDR3: TGTGCCTGGAGACCACAGACAGGGCGCTATACCTACGAGCAGTACTTC.

The CDR3 spells CAISESGTGGSREQYF. CDR3 bases: TGTGCCATCAGTGAGTCAGGGACAGGGGGTTCGCGTGAGCAGTACTTC. The chain has TRBV10-3 and TRBJ2-7; 11 positions match TRBD1. J was trimmed by 7 bases and V by 0 bases; bases with no gene match: 8. Per the germline V gene, CDR1 is ENHRY and CDR2 is SYGVKD. This CDR3 region has 16 residues.

The CDR3 protein is CASSSPGSDREIYRDTQYF. The CDR3 nucleotides are TGTGCCAGCAGCTCCCCTGGCTCGGACAGGGAGATTTATAGAGATACGCAGTATTTT. The rearrangement uses TRBV11-2 and TRBJ2-3, with TRBD1 matching 8 bases. CDR3 length equals 19 residues. CDR1 and CDR2 from the germline V gene are SGHAT and FQNNGV. V shed 4 bases, J shed 5 bases, and the junction held 20 bases outside the gene matches.

DNA of the CDR3: TGTGCCAGCAGCCTCCGGGGGACGGAGAACACCGGGGAGCTGTTTTTT. Amino acids: CASSLRGTENTGELFF. The genes are TRBV3-1 (or the pseudogene TRBV3-2) and TRBJ2-2, with D perhaps TRBD2 (6 bases). The V gene's germline CDR1 is LGHDT and CDR2 YNNKEL (reference sequence). With 4 bases removed from V and 1 base from J, the gap between germline ends came to 13 bases. The CDR3 consists of 16 residues.

V and J are TRBV27 and TRBJ2-4; a possible D gene is TRBD1 (6 bases). This CDR3 is built from 15 residues. The germline V gene encodes CDR1 MNHEY and CDR2 SMNVEV (reference sequence). Deletions cut 6 bases from V and 7 bases from J, with 19 bases between. The CDR3 nucleotides are TGTGCCAGCAGCCGTACGACAGGTCTGGCTAACATTCAGTACTTC. Amino acids: CASSRTTGLANIQYF.

Remarks on this clone: This sample includes further DNA sequences coding for the same CDR3. The V gene is TRBV18, the J gene TRBJ1-1; no reliable D call. Germline V CDR1 and CDR2: KGHSH, LQKENI. V gave up 1 base and J gave up 1 base, with 7 bases separating them. CDR3 size: 14 residues. This chain's CDR3 is CASSPLGGNTEAFF. CDR3 nucleotide sequence: TGTGCCAGCTCACCACTTGGAGGGAACACTGAAGCTTTCTTT.

This chain connects TRBV5-5 to TRBJ2-1; 7 nucleotides line up with TRBD2. The CDR3 extends over 16 amino acids. Germline V gene sequence: CDR1 SGHKS, CDR2 YYEKEE (reference sequence). V gave up 4 bases and J gave up 0 bases; unmatched junction bases: 7. CDR3 DNA sequence: TGTGCCAGCAGCCCCAGGGAGGGTAGCTCCTACAATGAGCAGTTCTTC. Amino acids: CASSPREGSSYNEQFF. The entire variable domain, with the rest obtained from reference TRBV5-5 and TRBJ2-1, is as follows: DAGVTQSPTHLIKTRGQQVTLRCSPISGHKSVSWYQQVLGQGPQFIFQYYEKEERGRGNFPDRFSARQFPNYSSELNVNALLLGDSALYLCASSPREGSSYNEQFFGPGTRLTVL.

The chain uses TRBV7-3 and TRBJ2-1, with unresolved D. The germline CDR1 and CDR2 sequences are SGHTA and FQGTGA. V gave up 5 bases and J gave up 10 bases, with 9 bases separating them. The CDR3 contains 11 residues. The CDR3 here is CASSLGQEQFF. As DNA, the CDR3 is TGTGCCAGCAGCCTTGGGCAAGAGCAGTTCTTC.

V usage is TRBV29-1 and J usage is TRBJ2-1, with D possibly TRBD1 on 5 matching bases. The V gene's germline CDR1 is SQVTM and CDR2 ANQGSEA. This CDR3 has 11 residues. Trimming pared 6 bases from V and 3 bases from J, leaving 6 bases between. CDR3 in amino acids: CSVDNYNEQFF. CDR3 nucleotides: TGCAGCGTGGACAACTACAATGAGCAGTTCTTC.

V usage is TRBV6-1 and J usage is TRBJ1-2, with 9 bases identical to TRBD1. Unmatched junction bases numbered 7, after V lost 0 bases and J lost 2 bases. Germline assignment: CDR1 MNHNS and CDR2 SASEGT. The CDR3 totals 17 residues. CDR3: CASSEAVGQGHNYGYTF. The DNA of the CDR3 is TGTGCCAGCAGTGAAGCGGTGGGACAGGGCCACAACTATGGCTACACCTTC.

The gene calls are TRBV27 and TRBJ2-7; tentatively, D is TRBD1 (6 bases). Trimming stripped 9 bases from V and 3 bases from J, with 15 bases between. The CDR3 is 13 residues long. In germline, CDR1 is MNHEY, CDR2 SMNVEV (reference sequence). The CDR3 DNA sequence: TGTGCCAGTTCTCGATCGGGACACTACGAGCAGTACTTC. It translates to CASSRSGHYEQYF.

The chain couples TRBV29-1 to TRBJ1-3; no definite D call. There are 14 residues in the CDR3. Germline V gene lookup returns CDR1 SQVTM and CDR2 ANQGSEA. Trimming stripped 7 bases from V and 0 bases from J, with 13 bases between. The CDR3 here is CSAAEALSGNTIYF. DNA of the CDR3: TGCAGCGCCGCCGAGGCACTCTCTGGAAACACCATATATTTT.

The chain employs TRBV6-6 and TRBJ1-2; D gene ambiguous. Germline V gene sequence: CDR1 MNHNY, CDR2 SVGAGI (reference sequence). V was trimmed by 0 bases and J by 3 bases, leaving 11 bases between them. CDR3 length: 15 residues. CDR3 DNA sequence: TGTGCCAGCAGTTACTCACCCCTTCAGGACTATGGCTACACCTTC. It yields the protein CASSYSPLQDYGYTF.